The entry below gives a single T cell receptor (beta chain) sequence along with its context. No antigen is known for it. Per-base qualities were not stored, and no clone one base away is much larger. The germline V end is reduced by 6 bases and the J end by 3 bases; junction bases left unmatched: 6. Measured from the cysteine to the phenylalanine, the CDR3 is 13 residues long. Just the 39-base CDR3 DNA is kept, in frame starting at base 1. CDR1 and CDR2, per the germline V gene, are SQVTM and ANQGSEA. What this sample's time point label stands for: pre-treatment baseline. Immune-effector (TIE) cells were defined as CD3+ CD4- CD8+ CD45RA- CD45RO-high CD27- CCR7- memory T cells. Blood samples were collected before treatment (T0) and at week 3 (W3), after the first cycle of checkpoint blockade. Except for a couple of patients with rapid clinical progression, response was assessed 12 weeks after the first infusion by RECIST 1.1; disease control meant complete response, partial response or stable disease. Patients were excluded for prior systemic cancer treatment, concomitant immunosuppressant therapy or synchronous other active malignancies. In six patients, three progressing and three with disease control, sorted CD8+ memory and naive T cell subsets were sequenced at T0 and W3. PBMC were isolated from blood with Lymphoprep and SepMate tubes, followed by red cell lysis. QIAamp DNA Blood Mini kits were used to extract DNA from PBMC and sorted T cell subsets. CD8+ T cell subsets were sorted live on a FACSAria III cytometer and then frozen prior to DNA extraction. Fresh PBMC for flow cytometry were held at 4°C in PBS with around 2.2% fetal bovine serum and analyzed within 25 hours.

This entry comes from a study of blood T cell dynamics during melanoma immunotherapy (dated by TCRdb to about 2020). For the wider study: Patients had metastatic melanoma and received first-line pembrolizumab or nivolumab plus ipilimumab as standard of care in the United Kingdom. To identify early correlates of response, the study profiled peripheral T cell receptor repertoires in patients with metastatic melanoma before and after one cycle of checkpoint inhibitor therapy. Consecutive patients formed a training cohort, and a further independent group of patients from the same centre was pooled into an external validation set.

Paper-wide results and their limitations: The relatively small sample size was acknowledged as a potential limitation on generalization of the results. Of the sorted CD8+ subsets, TIE cells had both the greatest clonality and the greatest similarity to cfDNA CDR3 sequences, which suggests active turnover converging on dominant clones. Whether the T cell clones behind the repertoire changes were melanoma-specific or instead reflected general immune activation was something the study could not determine.

All DNA extracted from each sorted CD8+ T cell subset was loaded into the assay. TCR beta CDR3 sequences were amplified from genomic DNA with the immunoSEQ TCRb Assay kit following manufacturer instructions. The KAPA Library Quantification Kit for Illumina platforms was used to quantify pooled libraries by qPCR. Pooled libraries were clustered at about 0.55-1.1 pM and sequenced on an Illumina NextSeq 500. In the original analysis: TCR data were analyzed using immunoSEQ ANALYZER and the R LymphoSeq package. A rearrangement efficiency score was calculated as productive divided by the sum of productive and non-productive CDR3 sequences. Within each patient, timepoints were compared pairwise for clonality, measured with the Gini coefficient, and for diversity, measured with the Renyi index at alpha=1. In LymphoSeq, clonal relatedness was computed with an edit distance of 3 and repertoire similarity was computed with the Bhattacharyya coefficient. To classify response, a linear discriminant analysis based on week-3 changes in clonality and diversity was built using the R MASS and caret packages. The table comes from immuneACCESS by way of TCRdb, which keeps in-frame sequences with V and J called. Part of the clones is missing from these tables; in studies checked, under half for an unresolved V gene and the rest for unknown reasons. The DNA was the basis for D and trimming; V, J and clone size are from that table. Present in this sample are about 1,600 clones, roughly two thirds of which were seen just once. Together, the top ten hold 6% to 7.5% of the sample.

This TCR was sampled from a human donor with melanoma. Sequences were derived from CD8+ T cells from blood, sampled from a patient treated with checkpoint blockade. Explained via the paper, the cell subset or site label denotes: immune-effector CD8+ memory T cells, CD45RO-high CCR7- CD27-. The rearranged chain carries TRBV29-1 and TRBJ2-3, with 7 bases aligning to TRBD2. This receptor carries the CDR3 CSVAGVRTDTQYF. The nucleotide sequence is given as TGCAGCGTCGCGGGAGTGAGGACAGATACGCAGTATTTT.